The 22 T cell receptor beta chains reported below all come from one sample, sequenced in a study of T cell repertoires in cytomegalovirus infection. TCRdb re-analysed the reads in MiXCR, keeping a single row per CDR3 protein. The sample consists of a few hundred thousand distinct CDR3 sequences, approximately 22% of them appearing once. Sample: CD8+ T cells from PBMCs. Receptors were obtained from a human donor in good health (CMV status not recorded). Some clones in this sample may be carry-over from other donors' samples.

The sample holds a few counts of this clonotype. The genes are TRBV27 and TRBJ2-5; no clear D. The V gene's germline CDR1 is MNHEY and CDR2 SMNVEV (reference sequence). Trimming left V 3 bases short and J 5 bases short, with 16 bases between. The CDR3 is 15 amino acids. CDR3 in amino acids: CASSFSANPRETQYF. CDR3 coding DNA: TGTGCCAGCAGTTTTTCAGCAAATCCTAGGGAGACCCAGTACTTC.

The CDR3 loop reads CATQRGSVYQETQYF. CDR3 bases: TGTGCCACCCAGCGGGGGTCCGTGTACCAAGAGACCCAGTACTTC. The rearrangement uses TRBV28 and TRBJ2-5; 8 nucleotides align to TRBD2. Germline V gene lookup returns CDR1 MDHEN and CDR2 SYDVKM. V was pared by 10 bases and J by 0 bases, with 10 bases of the junction left unmatched. The length of the CDR3 is 15 residues.

This clonotype has a count of ten or more. V is TRBV12-3 or TRBV12-4 and J is TRBJ1-5, with unresolved D. V was pared by 3 bases and J by 5 bases, with 5 bases between. The CDR3 loop spans 12 amino acids. This CDR3 is CASSFGDQPQHF. CDR3 nucleotides: TGTGCCAGCAGTTTCGGGGATCAGCCCCAGCATTTT.

V and J are TRBV19 and TRBJ2-7, with D hard to call. The CDR3 is 12 residues long. CDR1 is LNHDA, CDR2 SQIVND, per germline (reference sequence). V lost 1 base to trimming and J lost 6 bases, with 7 bases between them. CDR3 bases: TGTGCCAGTAGTATAGGCGGAGCCGAGCAGTACTTC. Translating gives CASSIGGAEQYF.

The sample holds a few counts of this clonotype. V is TRBV28 and J is TRBJ1-2; the D is unclear. This CDR3 has 17 residues. CDR1 is MDHEN and CDR2 is SYDVKM in the germline V gene. Between the trimmed V and J ends, which lost 2 bases and 5 bases, there was a span of 21 bases. CDR3 protein: CASSLLRVPDDSYGYTF. Written as DNA, the CDR3 is TGTGCCAGCAGTTTACTCCGGGTACCGGACGACTCTTATGGCTACACCTTC.

Notes on this clonotype: A much bigger clone sits one base away, suggesting this may be a read error. The V gene is TRBV28, the J gene TRBJ2-7, with D perhaps TRBD2 (5 bases). Trimming cost V 4 bases and J 3 bases, with 7 bases left between them. CDR3 length: 12 residues. Germline CDR1 MDHEN, CDR2 SYDVKM. The CDR3 nucleotides read TGTGCCAGCAGTTACGGGGACTACGAGCAGTACTTC. This translates into CASSYGDYEQYF.

In this sample, this clonotype turned up many times. The chain links TRBV7-2 to TRBJ1-1; 7 bases are a match to TRBD1. The CDR3 is 12 residues long. Per germline, CDR1 SGHTA and CDR2 FQGNSA. After removal of 4 bases from V and 8 bases from J, the junction contained 4 bases not matched to a gene. The CDR3 is CASSSTGNEAFF. The CDR3, as DNA: TGTGCCAGCAGCTCGACAGGGAACGAAGCTTTCTTT. Supplemented by reference TRBV7-2 and TRBJ1-1, the full variable domain reads GAGVSQSPSNKVTEKGKDVELRCDPISGHTALYWYRQSLGQGLEFLIYFQGNSAPDKSGLPSDRFSAERTGGSVSTLTIQRTQQEDSAVYLCASSSTGNEAFFGQGTRLTVV.

The count of this clonotype is one. Given a much more abundant clone one base away, this may be a read error. The V and J genes are TRBV5-1 and TRBJ2-3; 7 bases map to TRBD1. CDR3 length: 17 amino acids. From germline, CDR1 is SGHRS and CDR2 YFSETQ. The DNA of the CDR3 is TGCGCCAGCAGTATAAACTTCCGGGACAGAGTCACAGATATGCAGTATTTT. Amino acids: CASSINFRDRVTDMQYF.

Of note for this clonotype: A read error may produce the germline difference seen at one junction end. The chain employs TRBV12-3 or TRBV12-4 and TRBJ1-2; possibly TRBD1 for D (5 bases). CDR3 length: 12 residues. The CDR3 protein is CACSGGIYGYTF. As DNA, the CDR3 is TGTGCCTGCAGCGGGGGAATCTATGGCTACACCTTC.

DNA for the CDR3: TGCGCCAGCAGCCAGACCGGGACTAGCGGCTACGAGCAGTACTTC. Encoded protein: CASSQTGTSGYEQYF. The V call is TRBV4-3, the J call TRBJ2-7; 11 bases are a match to TRBD2. Losses at the gene ends were 3 bases for V and 3 bases for J; bases not matched to a gene: 4. Germline values: CDR1 LGHNA, CDR2 YSLEER. CDR3 size: 15 residues.

The chain carries TRBV28 and TRBJ2-5; D gene uncertain. Germline V gene data show CDR1 as MDHEN and CDR2 as SYDVKM. The CDR3 length is 15 residues. Trimming took off 6 bases at V and 5 bases at J, with 19 bases between the two ends. CDR3: CASSITFDPPETQYF. DNA for the CDR3: TGTGCCAGCAGCATAACTTTCGACCCCCCTGAGACCCAGTACTTC. Variable domain in full (rest from reference TRBV28 and TRBJ2-5): DVKVTQSSRYLVKRTGEKVFLECVQDMDHENMFWYRQDPGLGLRLIYFSYDVKMKEKGDIPEGYSVSREKKERFSLILESASTNQTSMYLCASSITFDPPETQYFGPGTRLLVL.

This clonotype has a handful of counts. Here the CDR3 reads CASSKAGSGAGGTGELFF. In DNA, the CDR3 is TGTGCCAGCAGTAAGGCTGGAAGCGGGGCCGGGGGCACCGGGGAGCTGTTTTTT. V usage is TRBV5-4 and J usage is TRBJ2-2; 7 bases map to TRBD2. The V and J ends lost 5 bases and 4 bases, in that order; junction bases with no gene match: 17. This CDR3 comprises 18 residues. CDR1 and CDR2 from the germline V gene are SGHNT and YYREEE (reference sequence).

This clonotype was recorded many times. The chain has TRBV7-8 and TRBJ2-7, with 8 bases matching TRBD1. J gave up 5 bases and V 4 bases, and 7 bases lay outside the gene matches. The CDR3 loop spans 14 amino acids. The germline V gene has CDR1 SGHVS and CDR2 FQNEAQ. The CDR3 is CASSWAGGPDEQYF. CDR3 DNA: TGTGCCAGCAGCTGGGCAGGGGGCCCGGACGAGCAGTACTTC.

Comments on this clonotype: An end of the junction differs from the germline gene, which may be a read error. This chain connects TRBV20-1 to TRBJ2-7, with a tentative D call TRBD2 (7 bases). This CDR3 has 13 amino acids. Germline loops: CDR1 DFQATT, CDR2 SNEGSKA (reference sequence). The CDR3 coding sequence is TGTACTGGACGGGGGGCCGAATCCTACGAGCAGTACTTC. This translates into CTGRGAESYEQYF.

About this clonotype: It may be a read error: a sequence one base away is much more abundant. The genes are TRBV7-9 and TRBJ2-5; 10 bases match TRBD2. CDR1 and CDR2 (germline): SEHNR, FQNEAQ (reference sequence). The length of the CDR3 is 16 residues. V shed 2 bases and J 7 bases; nucleotides not matched to a gene: 10. The CDR3 DNA sequence: TGTGCCAGCAGCTTATTGGCCGGGACTAGCGATGGGACCCAGTACTTC. It translates to CASSLLAGTSDGTQYF.

This clonotype was seen ten or more times. V is TRBV12-3 or TRBV12-4 and J is TRBJ2-3; TRBD1 might be the D (6 bases). Trimming removed 5 bases from V and 3 bases from J, with 9 bases in between. CDR3 length: 13 residues. The CDR3 region is CASSTQGTDTQYF. The CDR3 DNA reads as TGTGCCAGCAGTACCCAGGGGACAGATACGCAGTATTTT.

This clonotype has at least ten counts. The J gene is TRBJ2-5, the V gene TRBV12-3 or TRBV12-4, with D unresolved. The V gene lost 2 bases and the J gene lost 4 bases, with 8 bases spanning the gap. This CDR3 region has 13 residues. The CDR3 is CASSLTAGETQYF. CDR3 in DNA: TGTGCCAGCAGTTTAACGGCCGGAGAGACCCAGTACTTC.

The rearrangement links TRBV27 to TRBJ2-3, with TRBD2 matching 8 bases. The junction had 5 bases not matched to a gene; V was cut back by 2 bases and J by 4 bases. CDR3 length equals 15 residues. Germline values: CDR1 MNHEY, CDR2 SMNVEV (reference sequence). The CDR3 here is CASSLRGGRADTQYF. Here the CDR3 DNA reads TGTGCCAGCAGTTTACGGGGGGGCCGCGCAGATACGCAGTATTTT.

This clonotype was seen more than once but under ten times. The rearrangement uses TRBV20-1 and TRBJ2-1; D gene uncertain. V lost 1 base and J 0 bases, leaving 7 bases between the germline ends. The germline gives CDR1 DFQATT, CDR2 SNEGSKA (reference sequence). This CDR3 region has 14 residues. CDR3 sequence reads: CSARGLPSYNEQFF. The CDR3 DNA reads TGCAGTGCTAGAGGTCTTCCCTCCTACAATGAGCAGTTCTTC.

About this clonotype: The CDR3 end shows no conserved phenylalanine or tryptophan, and so a read error is likely. The chain has TRBV20-1 and TRBJ1-2; D gene ambiguous. The germline V gene has CDR1 DFQATT and CDR2 SNEGSKA (reference sequence). Trimming shortened V by 3 bases and J by 0 bases, and 14 bases separated the two germline ends. This CDR3 has 15 amino acids. The CDR3 is CSASPPAIANYGYTL. Here the CDR3 DNA reads TGCAGTGCTAGCCCCCCGGCGATAGCTAACTATGGCTACACCCTC.

The chain has TRBV9 and TRBJ2-3; TRBD2 aligns across 8 bases. The germline gives CDR1 SGDLS, CDR2 YYNGEE. The ends lost 7 bases at V and 5 bases at J; junction bases unmatched: 9. The CDR3 spans 14 residues. The CDR3 here is CASFTGLEGDTQYF. CDR3 in DNA: TGTGCCAGCTTTACGGGACTAGAAGGAGATACGCAGTATTTT. The variable domain in full, completed from reference TRBV9 and TRBJ2-3, reads DSGVTQTPKHLITATGQRVTLRCSPRSGDLSVYWYQQSLDQGLQFLIQYYNGEERAKGNILERFSAQQFPDLHSELNLSSLELGDSALYFCASFTGLEGDTQYFGPGTRLTVL.

This clonotype was counted at least ten times. This chain links TRBV7-6 with TRBJ2-2; D ambiguous. CDR1 is SGHVS, CDR2 FNYEAQ, per germline. CDR3 size: 16 residues. Trimming stripped 1 base from V and 0 bases from J, with 9 bases between. In DNA, the CDR3 is TGTGCCAGCAGCTTAGAGCCGGACCCGAACACCGGGGAGCTGTTTTTT. It codes for CASSLEPDPNTGELFF. The variable domain in full, with the rest retrieved from reference TRBV7-6 and TRBJ2-2, is GAGVSQSPRYKVTKRGQDVALRCDPISGHVSLYWYRQALGQGPEFLTYFNYEAQQDKSGLPNDRFSAERPEGSISTLTIQRTEQRDSAMYRCASSLEPDPNTGELFFGEGSRLTVL.